The clone carrying this TCR beta chain was counted only a few times. Its antigen is unknown. The J segment lost 2 bases and the V segment lost 5 bases, leaving 4 bases of the junction unmatched. The CDR3 has 15 residues. From germline, CDR1 is KGHDR and CDR2 SFDVKD. The data stem from a study of T-cell memory formation after mild COVID-19. Looking at the study overall: The study found TCR clusters largely donor specific. Study outcomes and limitations: Whether day 37 second-wave clones are SARS-CoV-2-specific was not confirmed. Largely, contracting CD4+ clones fell within CM and EM, and contracting CD8+ clones within EMRA.

It was 5'RACE with constant-segment primers that produced the TCR alpha and TCR beta cDNA libraries, which carried sample barcodes and UMIs. TCRdb reprocessed the 5' RACE reads via MiXCR and lists one record per CDR3 protein. The table has approximately 350,000 distinct CDR3 sequences, 25% to 30% seen once. The chain has TRBV24-1 and TRBJ2-1; 8 bases align to TRBD1. This clonotype was sampled from an adult woman who had mild COVID-19 (a few samples of this study predate the infection). Cell type and time point are not known. Sequenced: PBMCs or a T cell subset sorted from them (not recorded which). Written as DNA, the CDR3 is TGTGCCACCAGTGGGAACAGGGGGACCTACAATGAGCAGTTCTTC. The encoded protein is CATSGNRGTYNEQFF.